This entry is about one T cell receptor beta chain. As yet, its antigen is unknown. These data come from a study of shared clonotypes between healthy human individuals. Study results and limitations: Larger estimated richness was generally recorded for naive subsets relative to memory subsets. Sequencing depth was expected to influence donor clonotype sharing.

Genomic DNA belonging to each subset was distributed in equal measure over several immunoSEQ plates. Some clones are missing from TCRdb's copy, which holds only in-frame ones; the method was immunoSEQ multiplex PCR. The sample includes 550,000 to 750,000 clones, 95% to 96% of them seen just once. The naive CD8 subset, CD45RO-negative cells positively selected for CCR7, excluded terminally differentiated effector memory CD45RA+ cells. The study drew all its donors from Caucasian adults living in Nashville, Tennessee. Germline V gives CDR1 SGHVS, CDR2 FNYEAQ. The CDR3 has 16 amino acids. V gave up 1 base and J gave up 2 bases, with 11 bases separating them.

Source material: naive CD8+ T cells sorted from blood. This chain joins TRBV7-6 and TRBJ2-2; D gene unclear. The TCR originated in a young woman in good health. The CDR3 DNA reads TGTGCCAGCAGCTTAGATTTAGCAGCCAACACCGGGGAGCTGTTTTTT. This codes for CASSLDLAANTGELFF.